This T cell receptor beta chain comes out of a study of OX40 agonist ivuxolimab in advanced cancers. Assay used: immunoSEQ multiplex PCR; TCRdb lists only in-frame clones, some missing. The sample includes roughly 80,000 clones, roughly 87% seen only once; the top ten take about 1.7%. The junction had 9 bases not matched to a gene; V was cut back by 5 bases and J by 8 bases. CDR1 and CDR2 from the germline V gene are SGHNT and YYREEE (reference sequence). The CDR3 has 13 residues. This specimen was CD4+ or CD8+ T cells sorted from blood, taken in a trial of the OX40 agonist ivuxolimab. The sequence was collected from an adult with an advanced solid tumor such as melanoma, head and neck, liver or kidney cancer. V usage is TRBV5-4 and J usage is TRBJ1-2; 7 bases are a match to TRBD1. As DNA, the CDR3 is TGTGCCAGCAGTTTTGGGGACAGCAGAGGCTACACCTTC. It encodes CASSFGDSRGYTF.